A selection of T cell receptor beta chains follows, all from one sample in a study of T cells after yellow fever vaccination. TCRdb called the 5' RACE reads again in MiXCR, with one record for every CDR3 protein. The sample includes approximately 180,000 distinct CDR3 sequences, roughly 6.2% of them seen just once. Sequencing was performed on CD4+ T cells sorted from PBMCs, taken on the day of the first yellow fever vaccination. All receptors come from a young man who received the YFV17D yellow fever vaccine. Both conserved end residues are part of each CDR3. The order of the fields is D gene, J gene, V gene, clone size, CDR3 DNA, CDR3 protein. A D gene is named only where the DNA matches it firmly. The size of a clone is reported for some rows only, either as once, few or many, or as a class for expanded clones.

d_call: -
j_call: TRBJ1-1
v_call: TRBV5-5
clone_size: -
cdr3_nt: TGTGCCAGCAGCTTGGCGAAGGGGGGTAGGAACACTGAAGCTTTCTTT
cdr3_aa: CASSLAKGGRNTEAFF

d_call: -
j_call: TRBJ2-1
v_call: TRBV5-1
clone_size: few
cdr3_nt: TGCGCCAGCAGCCCCGCCCTCAGCGATGAGCAGTTCTTC
cdr3_aa: CASSPALSDEQFF

d_call: TRBD2
j_call: TRBJ2-1
v_call: TRBV4-3
clone_size: -
cdr3_nt: TGCGCCAGCAGCCAAGTTCGGGGGGGGGGCAATGAGCAGTTCTTC
cdr3_aa: CASSQVRGGGNEQFF

d_call: -
j_call: TRBJ1-5
v_call: TRBV7-8
clone_size: -
cdr3_nt: TGTGCCAGCAGCACCCGACCCCCCAATCAGCCCCAGCATTTT
cdr3_aa: CASSTRPPNQPQHF

d_call: -
j_call: TRBJ1-4
v_call: TRBV20-1
clone_size: -
cdr3_nt: TGCAGTGCCCCGGACCTTTCAAGTGAAAAACTGTTTTTT
cdr3_aa: CSAPDLSSEKLFF

d_call: TRBD2
j_call: TRBJ2-2
v_call: TRBV4-3
clone_size: many
cdr3_nt: TGCGCCAGCAGCCAGGAAGCGGGGGGGCGCACCGGGGAGCTGTTTTTT
cdr3_aa: CASSQEAGGRTGELFF

d_call: -
j_call: TRBJ2-2
v_call: TRBV18
clone_size: few
cdr3_nt: TGTGCCAGCTCACCAGTCACCGGGGAGCTGTTTTTT
cdr3_aa: CASSPVTGELFF

d_call: -
j_call: TRBJ2-5
v_call: TRBV29-1
clone_size: many
cdr3_nt: TGCAGCGTTGAAGACCCCAGGGGAGGGCAAGAGACCCAGTACTTC
cdr3_aa: CSVEDPRGGQETQYF

d_call: -
j_call: TRBJ1-1
v_call: TRBV5-1
clone_size: -
cdr3_nt: TGCGCCAGCAGTGTGGGGAACACTGAAGCTTTCTTT
cdr3_aa: CASSVGNTEAFF

d_call: TRBD2
j_call: TRBJ2-1
v_call: TRBV11-3
clone_size: many
cdr3_nt: TGTGCCAGCAGCTTAGAAACAGCGGGGGTGTATGAGCAGTTCTTC
cdr3_aa: CASSLETAGVYEQFF

d_call: -
j_call: TRBJ1-3
v_call: TRBV29-1
clone_size: many
cdr3_nt: TGCAGCGCAAAGGACGCAAACTCTGGAAACACCATATATTTT
cdr3_aa: CSAKDANSGNTIYF

d_call: TRBD2
j_call: TRBJ2-5
v_call: TRBV9
clone_size: few
cdr3_nt: TGTGCCAGCAGCCGCACCGGAAGCGGGGTACAAGAGACCCAGTACTTC
cdr3_aa: CASSRTGSGVQETQYF

d_call: -
j_call: TRBJ2-1
v_call: TRBV12-3/TRBV12-4
clone_size: many
cdr3_nt: TGTGCCAGCAATCAGTATTCATTTAGGGACAACGAGCAGTTCTTC
cdr3_aa: CASNQYSFRDNEQFF

d_call: -
j_call: TRBJ2-7
v_call: TRBV6-5
clone_size: many
cdr3_nt: TGTGCCAGCAGTTATTCCGCTAGCTCCTACGAGCAGTACTTC
cdr3_aa: CASSYSASSYEQYF

d_call: -
j_call: TRBJ2-3
v_call: TRBV20-1
clone_size: few
cdr3_nt: TGCAGTGCCGGGTCATCGGGACTCCCCCAAGATACGCAGTATTTT
cdr3_aa: CSAGSSGLPQDTQYF

d_call: -
j_call: TRBJ2-1
v_call: TRBV5-1
clone_size: many
cdr3_nt: TGCGCCAGCAGCTTGACAGGCTGGGGGCAGTTCTTC
cdr3_aa: CASSLTGWGQFF

d_call: TRBD2
j_call: TRBJ2-7
v_call: TRBV20-1
clone_size: few
cdr3_nt: TGCAGTGCTAGAGAGAGCGGGGGGTACTCCTACGAGCAGTACTTC
cdr3_aa: CSARESGGYSYEQYF

d_call: -
j_call: TRBJ2-7
v_call: TRBV20-1
clone_size: many
cdr3_nt: TGCAGTGCTGATCCGACAGGCTCGCGCGGAGAGCAGTACTTC
cdr3_aa: CSADPTGSRGEQYF

d_call: -
j_call: TRBJ2-3
v_call: TRBV19
clone_size: few
cdr3_nt: TGTGCCAGCCGACGGGTAACACAGACTAGCACAGATACGCAGTATTTT
cdr3_aa: CASRRVTQTSTDTQYF

d_call: -
j_call: TRBJ2-1
v_call: TRBV20-1
clone_size: many
cdr3_nt: TGCAGTGCCCGTTCCCGCGGGGGCCCCTACAATGAGCAGTTCTTC
cdr3_aa: CSARSRGGPYNEQFF

d_call: TRBD1
j_call: TRBJ2-7
v_call: TRBV27
clone_size: few
cdr3_nt: TGTGCCAGCAGTACCCCGGGACAGGGGTTCTACGAGCAGTACTTC
cdr3_aa: CASSTPGQGFYEQYF

d_call: -
j_call: TRBJ1-1
v_call: TRBV7-9
clone_size: many
cdr3_nt: TGTGCCAGCAGCGAAACACCTGAAGCTTTCTTT
cdr3_aa: CASSETPEAFF

d_call: -
j_call: TRBJ2-1
v_call: TRBV19
clone_size: -
cdr3_nt: TGTGCCAGTAGTGCCCGGGTGGGGGGGCCAGCTTACAATGAGCAGTTCTTC
cdr3_aa: CASSARVGGPAYNEQFF

d_call: -
j_call: TRBJ1-6
v_call: TRBV12-3/TRBV12-4
clone_size: -
cdr3_nt: TGTGCCAGCAGTTTTGAGGTGGCCCGGGAAACGTCACCCCTCCACTTT
cdr3_aa: CASSFEVARETSPLHF

d_call: -
j_call: TRBJ1-2
v_call: TRBV10-3
clone_size: many
cdr3_nt: TGTGCCATCAGTGAGTCGGAGGGGGGCTATGGCTACACCTTC
cdr3_aa: CAISESEGGYGYTF

d_call: -
j_call: TRBJ1-2
v_call: TRBV10-3
clone_size: few
cdr3_nt: TGTGCCATCAGTGAGTTGGGGACTGCCTATGGCTACACCTTC
cdr3_aa: CAISELGTAYGYTF

d_call: -
j_call: TRBJ1-1
v_call: TRBV4-3
clone_size: few
cdr3_nt: TGCGCCAGCAGCCAAGATCCCAAGTACACTGAAGCTTTCTTT
cdr3_aa: CASSQDPKYTEAFF

d_call: TRBD2
j_call: TRBJ2-5
v_call: TRBV5-1
clone_size: many
cdr3_nt: TGCGCCAGCAGCTTGGGCCCTAGCGGGGTCCAAGAGACCCAGTACTTC
cdr3_aa: CASSLGPSGVQETQYF

d_call: -
j_call: TRBJ1-1
v_call: TRBV6-1
clone_size: -
cdr3_nt: TGTTTCAGCAGTACACAGATAGAGAACACTGAAGCTTTCTTT
cdr3_aa: CFSSTQIENTEAFF

d_call: -
j_call: TRBJ2-4
v_call: TRBV19
clone_size: many
cdr3_nt: TGTGCCAGTAGTATGTGGGGAACCAAAAACATTCAGTACTTC
cdr3_aa: CASSMWGTKNIQYF

d_call: TRBD2
j_call: TRBJ2-7
v_call: TRBV7-9
clone_size: many
cdr3_nt: TGTGCCAGCAGCTTATACCTAGCGGGACTCGAGCAGTACTTC
cdr3_aa: CASSLYLAGLEQYF

d_call: -
j_call: TRBJ2-5
v_call: TRBV5-4
clone_size: few
cdr3_nt: TGTGCCTGCGGGGACCCCCAAGAGACCCAGTACTTC
cdr3_aa: CACGDPQETQYF

d_call: TRBD1
j_call: TRBJ2-5
v_call: TRBV7-8
clone_size: few
cdr3_nt: TGTGCCAGCAGCCCGGACAGGGGCCGGGCCCGGTGGAATACCCAGTACTTC
cdr3_aa: CASSPDRGRARWNTQYF

d_call: TRBD1
j_call: TRBJ2-7
v_call: TRBV4-2
clone_size: many
cdr3_nt: TGTGCCAGCAGCCAATTCCGTGGGACAGGGGCCCAGGTCTACGAGCAGTACTTC
cdr3_aa: CASSQFRGTGAQVYEQYF

d_call: -
j_call: TRBJ1-5
v_call: TRBV7-9
clone_size: many
cdr3_nt: TGTGCCAGCTGGTCAGGGGATAGCAATCAGCCCCAGCATTTT
cdr3_aa: CASWSGDSNQPQHF

d_call: TRBD1
j_call: TRBJ1-2
v_call: TRBV11-2
clone_size: many
cdr3_nt: TGTGCCAGCAGCCTCAGCCGGGACAGCTCCTATGGCTACACCTTC
cdr3_aa: CASSLSRDSSYGYTF

d_call: TRBD2
j_call: TRBJ2-1
v_call: TRBV11-2
clone_size: many
cdr3_nt: TGTGCCAGCAGCCGCCCCGGGACTAGGTTTCAAAATGAGCAGTTCTTC
cdr3_aa: CASSRPGTRFQNEQFF

d_call: -
j_call: TRBJ1-2
v_call: TRBV14
clone_size: many
cdr3_nt: TGTGCCAGCAGCCAAGAGGAGGGGTATGGCTACACCTTC
cdr3_aa: CASSQEEGYGYTF

d_call: -
j_call: TRBJ1-2
v_call: TRBV7-2
clone_size: few
cdr3_nt: TGTGCCAGCAGCTTCATGGGGGCGGGTGGCTACACCTTC
cdr3_aa: CASSFMGAGGYTF

d_call: -
j_call: TRBJ1-1
v_call: TRBV5-1
clone_size: few
cdr3_nt: TGCGCCAGCACCTTGTCGGCCGGGGGCACTGAAGCTTTCTTT
cdr3_aa: CASTLSAGGTEAFF

d_call: -
j_call: TRBJ1-1
v_call: TRBV29-1
clone_size: -
cdr3_nt: TGCAGCGTTGTGCGGGTGGGGGGAGTTTTGAACACTGAAGCTTTCTTT
cdr3_aa: CSVVRVGGVLNTEAFF

d_call: TRBD1
j_call: TRBJ1-6
v_call: TRBV5-1
clone_size: -
cdr3_nt: TGCGCCAGCAGCTCTGGGACAGGGGAATCACCCCTCCACTTT
cdr3_aa: CASSSGTGESPLHF

d_call: -
j_call: TRBJ2-3
v_call: TRBV5-1
clone_size: many
cdr3_nt: TGCGCCAGCAGCTGGACTCCTGTCACAGATACGCAGTATTTT
cdr3_aa: CASSWTPVTDTQYF

d_call: -
j_call: TRBJ2-1
v_call: TRBV18
clone_size: many
cdr3_nt: TGTGCCAGCTCAACCTCCAGGACAGTTTACAATGAGCAGTTCTTC
cdr3_aa: CASSTSRTVYNEQFF

d_call: TRBD1
j_call: TRBJ1-5
v_call: TRBV2
clone_size: -
cdr3_nt: TGTGCCAGCAGTACCGGGACAGGGGGTCAGCCCCAGCATTTT
cdr3_aa: CASSTGTGGQPQHF

d_call: -
j_call: TRBJ2-7
v_call: TRBV5-4
clone_size: -
cdr3_nt: TGTGCCAGCAGCCATACCGAACCCAACGAGCAGTACTTC
cdr3_aa: CASSHTEPNEQYF

d_call: -
j_call: TRBJ2-7
v_call: TRBV6-5
clone_size: few
cdr3_nt: TGTGCCAGCAGTTACTTCCCCTCAAGGGGGGACGAGCAGTACTTC
cdr3_aa: CASSYFPSRGDEQYF

d_call: TRBD2
j_call: TRBJ2-3
v_call: TRBV6-5
clone_size: many
cdr3_nt: TGTGCCAGCAGTCCCCTGACTAGCGGATGGGATACGCAGTATTTT
cdr3_aa: CASSPLTSGWDTQYF

d_call: TRBD1
j_call: TRBJ2-5
v_call: TRBV12-3/TRBV12-4
clone_size: -
cdr3_nt: TGTGCCAGCACTTCAGGCCTGGGACAGGGGTCCAAAGAGACCCAGTACTTC
cdr3_aa: CASTSGLGQGSKETQYF

d_call: TRBD2
j_call: TRBJ2-3
v_call: TRBV6-2/TRBV6-3
clone_size: -
cdr3_nt: TGTGCCAGCAGGAATATAGCGGGGCCCTACACAGATACGCAGTATTTT
cdr3_aa: CASRNIAGPYTDTQYF

d_call: TRBD2
j_call: TRBJ2-4
v_call: TRBV20-1
clone_size: -
cdr3_nt: TGCAGTGCAATTCTTAGCGGGGGGCTAGCCAAAAACATTCAGTACTTC
cdr3_aa: CSAILSGGLAKNIQYF

d_call: TRBD1
j_call: TRBJ1-1
v_call: TRBV4-3
clone_size: few
cdr3_nt: TGCGCCAGCAGCCAAGATCTAAGACAGGGAGACACTGAAGCTTTCTTT
cdr3_aa: CASSQDLRQGDTEAFF

d_call: -
j_call: TRBJ2-5
v_call: TRBV5-6
clone_size: few
cdr3_nt: TGTGCCAGCAGCTTGCGGCAGGTCCTCGGCGGGGCATGGGAGACCCAGTACTTC
cdr3_aa: CASSLRQVLGGAWETQYF

d_call: -
j_call: TRBJ1-4
v_call: TRBV6-1
clone_size: many
cdr3_nt: TGTGCCAGCAGTGATCCCGGACGTAGGGGAGGAAAACTGTTTTTT
cdr3_aa: CASSDPGRRGGKLFF

d_call: TRBD2
j_call: TRBJ2-3
v_call: TRBV5-4
clone_size: few
cdr3_nt: TGTGCCAGCAGCTACGGGGGGGCGTTCACAGATACGCAGTATTTT
cdr3_aa: CASSYGGAFTDTQYF